The next 17 T cell receptor beta chains were all read from a single sample in a study of human T cells and chemical hapten exposure. TCRdb recomputed calls from the RACE reads with MiXCR, one row per CDR3 protein. This sample has fewer than 300,000 distinct CDR3 sequences, with more than 6.5% found just once. The sample's time point: pre-sensitization, week 0. Treatment meaning: therapeutic diphenylcyclopropenone sensitization with weekly scalp DPC. The input for sequencing was whole blood, taken in connection with sensitization to the hapten diphenylcyclopropenone (DPC). The receptors come from a woman aged 40 to 50 with alopecia areata. Some clones in this sample may be carry-over from other donors' samples.

This clonotype was counted a few times. V is TRBV29-1 and J is TRBJ2-5; D unresolved. Deletions cut 4 bases from V and 4 bases from J, with 10 bases between. The CDR3 consists of 12 residues. CDR1 and CDR2 from the germline V gene are SQVTM and ANQGSEA. This CDR3 reads CSVVVPPETQYF. DNA of the CDR3: TGCAGCGTTGTTGTGCCCCCAGAGACCCAGTACTTC.

This clonotype has just a few counts. CDR3 protein: CASSPTNSPYNEQFF. In DNA form, the CDR3 reads TGCGCCAGCAGCCCGACAAATAGCCCCTACAATGAGCAGTTCTTC. The chain couples TRBV5-1 to TRBJ2-1; D remains unclear. The germline CDR1 and CDR2 sequences are SGHRS and YFSETQ. Trimming stripped 4 bases from V and 2 bases from J, with 13 bases between. This CDR3 region has 15 residues.

In this sample, this clonotype turned up a few times. This chain uses TRBV29-1 with TRBJ2-5; 8 nucleotides align to TRBD1. V lost 5 bases to trimming and J lost 0 bases; unmatched junction nucleotides: 5. The CDR3 sequence is 14 residues long. The germline V gene has CDR1 SQVTM and CDR2 ANQGSEA. CDR3 in DNA: TGCAGCGTTTGGACAGGGAGGTACCAAGAGACCCAGTACTTC. This codes for CSVWTGRYQETQYF.

This clonotype has at least ten counts. The V and J genes are TRBV29-1 and TRBJ2-3; D possibly corresponds to TRBD2 (5 bases). V was pared by 1 base and J by 2 bases, with 7 bases between. Germline values: CDR1 SQVTM, CDR2 ANQGSEA. The CDR3 extends over 13 amino acids. CDR3 protein: CSVEGGFTDTQYF. The CDR3 bases are TGCAGCGTTGAAGGCGGGTTCACAGATACGCAGTATTTT.

This clonotype was detected only a few times. This rearrangement joins TRBV6-2 or TRBV6-3 to TRBJ2-2; D is unclear. With 0 bases removed from V and 4 bases from J, the gap between germline ends came to 6 bases. Germline-derived CDR1 and CDR2 are MNHEY and SVGEGT. CDR3 length: 14 amino acids. The CDR3, as DNA: TGTGCCAGCAGTTACTCGATGGGCACCGGGGAGCTGTTTTTT. Protein product: CASSYSMGTGELFF.

The chain recombines TRBV6-2 or TRBV6-3 with TRBJ1-2; 7 bases are a match to TRBD1. V lost 8 bases, J lost 2 bases, and 8 bases stayed unmatched. The CDR3 runs 14 residues. Germline-derived CDR1 and CDR2 are MNHEY and SVGEGT. The DNA of the CDR3 is TGTGCCAGCGGTACCGCGACAGGGAACTATGGCTACACCTTC. It specifies CASGTATGNYGYTF.

A few counts support this clonotype. V and J are TRBV7-2 and TRBJ2-3; unclear D gene. The CDR3 consists of 14 residues. CDR1 is SGHTA, CDR2 FQGNSA, per germline. Trimming pared 3 bases from V and 2 bases from J, leaving 9 bases between. In nucleotides, the CDR3 is TGTGCCAGCAGCTTCGCGGTCAACACAGATACGCAGTATTTT. As protein: CASSFAVNTDTQYF.

The table lists this clonotype with a few counts. The V call is TRBV20-1, the J call TRBJ2-3, with 8 bases identical to TRBD2. V shed 2 bases and J 2 bases; nucleotides not matched to a gene: 12. The CDR3 extends over 17 amino acids. Germline V CDR1 and CDR2: DFQATT, SNEGSKA (reference sequence). CDR3 amino acids: CSARPGRIAGLTDTQYF. The CDR3 coding sequence is TGCAGTGCTAGACCGGGTAGGATAGCGGGGCTCACAGATACGCAGTATTTT.

The chain combines TRBV6-2 or TRBV6-3 with TRBJ2-1; the D gene is possibly TRBD2 (6 bases). The V gene's germline CDR1 is MNHEY and CDR2 SVGEGT. CDR3 length: 12 amino acids. V was pared by 2 bases and J by 9 bases, with 8 bases between. In DNA form, the CDR3 reads TGTGCCAGCAGTTACGGGCGGGGTGAGCAGTTCTTC. Residues: CASSYGRGEQFF.

This clonotype was picked up one time. V usage is TRBV12-3 or TRBV12-4 and J usage is TRBJ1-2; maybe TRBD1 (6 bases). The CDR3 runs 17 residues. Trimming took off 6 bases at V and 4 bases at J, with 24 bases between the two ends. The CDR3 here is CASSPGQLRAKGYGYTF. For the CDR3, the DNA is TGTGCCAGCAGCCCCGGACAGCTCCGGGCCAAGGGCTATGGCTACACCTTC.

V is TRBV12-3 or TRBV12-4 and J is TRBJ2-3; TRBD2 matches at 8 bases. Germline trimming cut 6 bases from V and 11 bases from J; bases unmatched to any gene: 7. The CDR3 runs to 12 residues. CDR3 region: CASSEGLAGQYF. The CDR3 region has the DNA TGTGCCAGCAGCGAAGGACTAGCTGGGCAGTATTTT.

V usage is TRBV29-1 and J usage is TRBJ1-3; no definite D call. Trimming took 6 bases from V and 0 from J, leaving 9 bases between them. The germline V gene encodes CDR1 SQVTM and CDR2 ANQGSEA. This CDR3 contains 13 residues. CDR3 coding DNA: TGCAGCGTAGGCCTGAACTCTGGAAACACCATATATTTT. Translating gives CSVGLNSGNTIYF.

This clonotype was found many times. The CDR3 sequence is CATSPTPGQRDTGELFF. For the CDR3, the DNA is TGTGCCACCAGCCCTACCCCGGGCCAAAGGGACACCGGGGAGCTGTTTTTT. This chain uses TRBV24-1 with TRBJ2-2; no definite D call. V lost 7 bases to trimming and J lost 3 bases, with 20 bases between them. From germline, CDR1 is KGHDR and CDR2 SFDVKD. CDR3 length: 17 residues.

Many counts were recorded for this clonotype. V is TRBV6-6 and J is TRBJ2-2; TRBD2 aligns across 7 bases. V was clipped by 9 bases and J by 4 bases; unmatched bases: 17. Germline CDR1 reads MNHNY; CDR2 reads SVGAGI (reference sequence). This CDR3 is built from 17 residues. The CDR3 spells CASQDAAGDPRTGELFF. CDR3 sequence (DNA): TGTGCCAGTCAAGATGCTGCGGGAGATCCACGCACCGGGGAGCTGTTTTTT.

The J gene is TRBJ2-3, the V gene TRBV6-6, with 13 bases matching TRBD2. CDR1 and CDR2 (germline): MNHNY, SVGAGI (reference sequence). With 6 bases clipped from V and 3 bases from J, the junction kept 3 bases outside the gene matches. The length of the CDR3 is 15 residues. For the CDR3, the DNA is TGTGCCAGCAGAAGGACTAGCGGGAGAACAGATACGCAGTATTTT. Encoded protein: CASRRTSGRTDTQYF.

A few counts support this clonotype. The rearrangement links TRBV7-8 to TRBJ1-2; D ambiguous. This CDR3 spans 14 amino acids. Per germline, CDR1 SGHVS and CDR2 FQNEAQ. V shed 5 bases and J shed 8 bases, with 18 bases lying between them. This CDR3 reads CASSPQTGRGGYTF. CDR3 DNA sequence: TGTGCCAGCAGCCCCCAGACTGGCCGGGGAGGCTACACCTTC.

The chain employs TRBV27 and TRBJ1-4; D gene ambiguous. Trimming removed 3 bases from V and 6 bases from J, with 11 bases in between. Per germline, CDR1 MNHEY and CDR2 SMNVEV (reference sequence). This CDR3 has 14 amino acids. The CDR3 DNA is TGTGCCAGCAGTTTCTGGGGTTCCGATGAAAAACTGTTTTTT. Its protein is CASSFWGSDEKLFF.